The TCR beta chain under discussion was sequenced for a study of persistence of HIV-infected CD4 T cells. As for this clone: No antigen is known for it.

The immunoSEQ assay was version 4, run in survey mode. TCRdb's table, derived via immunoSEQ multiplex PCR, lists solely in-frame clones and lacks some. The data show around 60,000 clones, 65% to 75% seen once. Germline values: CDR1 MNHNS, CDR2 SASEGT. The CDR3 spans 16 residues. V was clipped by 4 bases and J by 3 bases, with 15 bases between them. The stimulus was an HIV-1 Gag 15-mer peptide pool, approximately 0.93 ug/peptide/mL. Sorted nonresponding memory CD4+ T cells were CD40L-negative, CD69-negative, CD45RO-high. The chain uses TRBV6-1 and TRBJ1-4; D remains unclear. The sequenced sample was CD4+ T cells sorted from PBMCs after roughly 18-hour stimulation, obtained from a patient who received antiretroviral therapy. The TCR was taken from an adult man with HIV who was CMV-seropositive. The CDR3 loop is CASSVVITASNEKLFF. CDR3 sequence (DNA): TGTGCCAGCAGTGTCGTAATCACAGCTTCTAATGAAAAACTGTTTTTT.